Listed here are 22 T cell receptor beta chains from one sample, sequenced in a study of blood T cell repertoires in COVID-19. Here immunoSEQ multiplex PCR was the method, and the copy in TCRdb shows in-frame clones only, minus some. Of hundreds of thousands of clones listed, more than 80% are singletons. The specimen was PBMCs or T cells enriched from blood (not recorded which). These receptors originate from a man aged 18 to 30 who had recovered from COVID-19.

This clone was seen just once. CDR3 sequence (DNA): TGTGCCTCAGCCTTGCCGGCGGGAGGGTTAAAGGTCGGGACCTACGAGCAGTACTTC. Translation: CASALPAGGLKVGTYEQYF. This chain uses TRBV10-3 with TRBJ2-7, with 9 nucleotides matching TRBD2. The V gene's germline CDR1 is ENHRY and CDR2 SYGVKD. The CDR3 is made up of 19 amino acids. V lost 11 bases to trimming and J lost 2 bases; unmatched junction nucleotides: 25.

V and J are TRBV19 and TRBJ1-1; 8 bases agree with TRBD1. The trim removed 0 bases at V and 3 bases at J, leaving 9 bases unmatched. This CDR3 contains 17 residues. CDR1 and CDR2 from the germline V gene are LNHDA and SQIVND (reference sequence). The CDR3 DNA reads as TGTGCCAGTAGTATAGAGGGATGGGGGACAGGTCACACTGAAGCTTTCTTT. It specifies CASSIEGWGTGHTEAFF.

V is TRBV7-9 and J is TRBJ2-1; 7 bases align to TRBD2. The J segment lost 3 bases and the V segment lost 3 bases, leaving 5 bases of the junction unmatched. The CDR3 extends over 15 amino acids. Germline V CDR1 and CDR2: SEHNR, FQNEAQ (reference sequence). CDR3 nucleotide sequence: TGTGCCAGCAGCTTTGGTCTAGCGGACTACAATGAGCAGTTCTTC. It codes for CASSFGLADYNEQFF.

The V call is TRBV18, the J call TRBJ1-3; D might be TRBD1 (5 bases). Trimming removed 2 bases at V and 4 bases at J, with 9 bases between. The germline gives CDR1 KGHSH, CDR2 LQKENI. CDR3 length: 14 amino acids. CDR3 coding DNA: TGTGCCAGCTCACCAGGGGCGCAAGGAAACACCATATATTTT. This gives the protein CASSPGAQGNTIYF.

This sequence joins TRBV27 and TRBJ2-6; 8 bases line up with TRBD2. The length of the CDR3 is 16 residues. CDR1 MNHEY and CDR2 SMNVEV come from the germline V gene (reference sequence). The J segment lost 1 base and the V segment lost 6 bases, leaving 5 bases of the junction unmatched. DNA of the CDR3: TGTGCCAGCAGCCCCCCGGGGGGGTCTGGGGCCAACGTCCTGACTTTC. Protein: CASSPPGGSGANVLTF.

The chain has TRBV7-6 and TRBJ2-7; 7 bases map to TRBD1. This CDR3 has 14 residues. In germline, CDR1 is SGHVS, CDR2 FNYEAQ. V dropped 0 bases and J dropped 3; count of bases not matched to a gene: 2. CDR3 nucleotide sequence: TGTGCCAGCAGCTTAGCGCAGGGGGACTACGAGCAGTACTTC. It codes for CASSLAQGDYEQYF.

The chain combines TRBV19 with TRBJ2-1; maybe TRBD1 (6 bases). V lost 6 bases and J 5 bases, leaving 14 bases between the germline ends. The germline V gene encodes CDR1 LNHDA and CDR2 SQIVND (reference sequence). The CDR3 contains 14 residues. CDR3 nucleotides: TGTGCCAGTAGCCTCGCCCAGGGGAACAATGAGCAGTTCTTC. It yields the protein CASSLAQGNNEQFF.

The chain employs TRBV28 and TRBJ1-5; the match to TRBD1 covers 7 bases. Germline-derived CDR1 and CDR2 are MDHEN and SYDVKM. Trimming took 4 bases from V and 4 from J; bases not matched to a gene: 13. There are 17 residues in the CDR3. Written as DNA, the CDR3 is TGTGCCAGCAGTTCTATTTCGTTTCAGGGGGGTAATCAGCCCCAGCATTTT. This translates into CASSSISFQGGNQPQHF.

The chain joins TRBV7-3 to TRBJ2-1, with D tentatively TRBD1 (6 bases). Germline V CDR1 and CDR2: SGHTA, FQGTGA. The V end was cut by 5 bases, the J end by 1 base, with 12 bases between. This CDR3 has 15 residues. CDR3 sequence (DNA): TGTGCCAGCAGCATCAGGGGACGGTCCTACAATGAGCAGTTCTTC. It is translated as CASSIRGRSYNEQFF.

The gene calls are TRBV29-1 and TRBJ1-1; TRBD1 is a possible D gene (5 bases). This CDR3 contains 14 residues. Looked up from germline, CDR1 is SQVTM and CDR2 is ANQGSEA. Trimming removed 1 base at V and 0 bases at J, with 9 bases between. Written as DNA, the CDR3 is TGCAGCGTTGAAGGGGGCGCAATGAACACTGAAGCTTTCTTT. Its translation is CSVEGGAMNTEAFF.

The V gene is TRBV29-1, the J gene TRBJ2-1, with D tentatively TRBD2 (7 bases). The V gene lost 2 bases and the J gene lost 2 bases, with 13 bases spanning the gap. The length of the CDR3 is 15 residues. Per the germline V gene, CDR1 is SQVTM and CDR2 is ANQGSEA. The CDR3 sequence is CSVERGRAAYNEQFF. CDR3 nucleotide sequence: TGCAGCGTTGAAAGGGGGAGGGCCGCCTACAATGAGCAGTTCTTC.

V gene TRBV6-5 combines with J gene TRBJ1-6; 7 nucleotides agree with TRBD1. Germline V gene lookup returns CDR1 MNHEY and CDR2 SVGAGI. J lost 3 bases, V lost 5 bases, and 1 base had no gene match. The CDR3 runs 14 residues. Here the CDR3 reads CASSRQGYNSPLHF. Here the CDR3 DNA reads TGTGCCAGCAGTAGACAGGGCTATAATTCACCCCTCCACTTT.

V and J are TRBV19 and TRBJ2-7, with D possibly TRBD2 on 6 matching bases. CDR3 length: 15 amino acids. CDR1 LNHDA and CDR2 SQIVND come from the germline V gene (reference sequence). V was pared by 3 bases and J by 3 bases, with 15 bases between. The CDR3 region has the DNA TGTGCCAGTAGTATTCTGGGACTGAGCCTCTACGAGCAGTACTTC. This encodes CASSILGLSLYEQYF.

This chain uses TRBV7-3 with TRBJ2-5, with TRBD2 matching over 8 bases. Germline lookup yields CDR1 SGHTA and CDR2 FQGTGA. This CDR3 comprises 14 residues. Germline trimming cut 5 bases from V and 5 bases from J; bases unmatched to any gene: 7. The CDR3 is CASSPSSGSETQYF. The CDR3 bases are TGTGCCAGCAGCCCGTCTAGCGGGTCGGAGACCCAGTACTTC.

The genes are TRBV5-8 and TRBJ1-1; no clear D. Germline loops: CDR1 SGHTS, CDR2 YDEGEE. The CDR3 is 13 amino acids. Trimming took 3 bases from V and 3 from J, leaving 9 bases between them. This CDR3 reads CASSYYRDTEAFF. The CDR3 DNA reads TGTGCCAGCAGCTATTACAGAGACACTGAAGCTTTCTTT. The variable domain in full, with the rest retrieved from reference TRBV5-8 and TRBJ1-1, is EAGVTQSPTHLIKTRGQQATLRCSPISGHTSVYWYQQALGLGLQFLLWYDEGEERNRGNFPPRFSGRQFPNYSSELNVNALELEDSALYLCASSYYRDTEAFFGQGTRLTVV.

For this clone: The sample has other DNA sequences that encode this CDR3 too. The CDR3 nucleotides read TGTGCCAGCAGCTTAGGCCAGGGGTTAGCCAAAAACATTCAGTACTTC. Its translation is CASSLGQGLAKNIQYF. V usage is TRBV7-9 and J usage is TRBJ2-4, with D perhaps matching TRBD1 (6 bases). Germline assignment: CDR1 SEHNR and CDR2 FQNEAQ (reference sequence). This CDR3 is built from 16 residues. The V and J ends lost 1 base and 0 bases respectively, with 10 bases between them.

The chain recombines TRBV4-1 with TRBJ1-4; 12 nucleotides match TRBD1. V was pared by 4 bases and J by 5 bases, with 8 bases of the junction left unmatched. The CDR3 totals 17 residues. Germline CDR1 reads MGHRA; CDR2 reads YSYEKL. The CDR3 sequence: CASSLGTGGPQNEKLFF. The CDR3 DNA reads TGCGCCAGCAGCCTCGGGACAGGGGGCCCTCAAAATGAAAAACTGTTTTTT.

This chain uses TRBV5-1 with TRBJ1-6; D is possibly TRBD1 (5 bases). The CDR3 is 14 residues long. In germline, CDR1 is SGHRS, CDR2 YFSETQ. Trimming shortened V by 1 base and J by 7 bases, and 9 bases separated the two germline ends. The CDR3 nucleotides are TGCGCCAGCAGCTTGAGACAGCTCAATTCACCCCTCCACTTT. This sequence encodes CASSLRQLNSPLHF.

This clone showed up just a few times. The genes are TRBV6-5 and TRBJ1-5, with a weak D call TRBD1 (6 bases). Looked up from germline, CDR1 is MNHEY and CDR2 is SVGAGI. The CDR3 spans 15 residues. The ends were cut back, 0 bases at V and 9 bases at J, with 15 bases in the middle. The chain's CDR3 is CASSYSTPGAGPQHF. In DNA form, the CDR3 reads TGTGCCAGCAGTTACTCGACGCCAGGGGCAGGGCCCCAGCATTTT.

V is TRBV6-5 and J is TRBJ2-7, with 9 bases lining up with TRBD1. The trim removed 5 bases at V and 5 bases at J, leaving 10 bases unmatched. Germline V gives CDR1 MNHEY, CDR2 SVGAGI. This CDR3 spans 15 amino acids. The CDR3 sequence: CASSPPGQGIHEQYF. The CDR3 bases are TGTGCCAGCAGTCCCCCGGGACAGGGAATCCACGAGCAGTACTTC.

The chain carries TRBV7-3 and TRBJ1-6, with D hard to call. CDR1 and CDR2 from the germline V gene are SGHTA and FQGTGA. CDR3 size: 13 residues. V was cut by 0 bases and J by 10 bases, with 7 bases left in between. Written as DNA, the CDR3 is TGTGCCAGCAGCTTAACGAGTAGATCACCCCTCCACTTT. It codes for CASSLTSRSPLHF.

This clone has a single count. This chain uses TRBV7-3 with TRBJ1-6; 8 nucleotides align to TRBD1. Germline-derived CDR1 and CDR2 are SGHTA and FQGTGA. The V and J ends lost 3 bases and 7 bases, in that order; junction bases with no gene match: 2. CDR3 size: 14 residues. CDR3 in amino acids: CASSLDRVNSPLHF. Written as DNA, the CDR3 is TGTGCCAGCAGCTTGGACAGGGTAAATTCACCCCTCCACTTT.